This T cell receptor beta chain derives from a study of T-cell reconstitution after alpha-beta-depleted transplantation in children. Study observations and caveats: Several hundred graft clones that had expanded were reportedly the source of alpha-beta T cells about two months after transplant.

As for this clonotype: The antigen remains undetermined.

Unique molecular identifiers tagged the TCRbeta library. Each CDR3 protein is one row after TCRdb ran MiXCR on the PCR reads. Here the sample spans 600,000 to 800,000 distinct CDR3 sequences, approximately 14% being singletons. The ends lost 0 bases at V and 9 bases at J; junction bases unmatched: 9. Germline CDR1 SGHRS, CDR2 YFSETQ. The CDR3 has 15 amino acids. V usage is TRBV5-1 and J usage is TRBJ2-4, with 7 bases aligning to TRBD1. The clonotype was recovered from a girl aged 2-10 years with congenital amegakaryocytic thrombocytopenia, due to receive a stem cell transplant. The sequencing here drew on PBMCs, taken before TCRalphabeta/CD19-depleted stem cell transplant. CDR3: CASSLDSGGRSIQYF. CDR3 bases: TGCGCCAGCAGCTTGGACTCAGGGGGAAGGAGCATTCAGTACTTC.